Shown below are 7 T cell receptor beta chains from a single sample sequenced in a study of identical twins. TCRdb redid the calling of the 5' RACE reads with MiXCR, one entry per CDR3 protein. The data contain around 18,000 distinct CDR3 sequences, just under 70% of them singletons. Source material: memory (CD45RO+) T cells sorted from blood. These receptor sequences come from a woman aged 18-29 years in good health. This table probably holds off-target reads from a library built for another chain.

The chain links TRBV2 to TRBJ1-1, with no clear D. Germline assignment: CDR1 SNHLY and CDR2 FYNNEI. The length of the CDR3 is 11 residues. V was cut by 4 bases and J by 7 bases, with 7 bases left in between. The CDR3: CASSAGIEAFF. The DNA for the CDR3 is TGTGCCAGCAGTGCCGGGATTGAAGCTTTCTTT.

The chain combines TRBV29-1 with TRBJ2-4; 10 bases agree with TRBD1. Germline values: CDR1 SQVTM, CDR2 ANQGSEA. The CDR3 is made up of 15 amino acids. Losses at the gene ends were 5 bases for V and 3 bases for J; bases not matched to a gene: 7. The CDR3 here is CSVNRQGAGKNIQYF. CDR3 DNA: TGCAGCGTTAACCGACAGGGGGCTGGCAAAAACATTCAGTACTTC. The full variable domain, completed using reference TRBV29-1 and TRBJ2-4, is SAVISQKPSRDICQRGTSLTIQCQVDSQVTMMFWYRQQPGQSLTLIATANQGSEATYESGFVIDKFPISRPNLTFSTLTVSNMSPEDSSIYLCSVNRQGAGKNIQYFGAGTRLSVL.

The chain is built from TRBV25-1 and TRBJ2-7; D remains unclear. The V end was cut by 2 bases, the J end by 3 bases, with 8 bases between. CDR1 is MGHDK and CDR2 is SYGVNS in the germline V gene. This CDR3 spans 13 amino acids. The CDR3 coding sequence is TGTGCCAGCAGTGAACTTATAGGCTACGAGCAGTACTTC. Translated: CASSELIGYEQYF.

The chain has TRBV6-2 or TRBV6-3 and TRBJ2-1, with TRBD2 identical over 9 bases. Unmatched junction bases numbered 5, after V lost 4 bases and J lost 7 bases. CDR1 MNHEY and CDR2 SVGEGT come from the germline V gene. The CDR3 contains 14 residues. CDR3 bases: TGTGCCAGCAGTTTGGGGACTAGCCGGAATGAGCAGTTCTTC. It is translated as CASSLGTSRNEQFF.

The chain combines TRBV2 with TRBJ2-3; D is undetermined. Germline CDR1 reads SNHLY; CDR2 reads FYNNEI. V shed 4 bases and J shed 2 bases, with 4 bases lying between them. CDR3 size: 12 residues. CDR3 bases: TGTGCCAGCAGTGTGTCCACAGATACGCAGTATTTT. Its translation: CASSVSTDTQYF. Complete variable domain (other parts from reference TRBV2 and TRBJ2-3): EPEVTQTPSHQVTQMGQEVILRCVPISNHLYFYWYRQILGQKVEFLVSFYNNEISEKSEIFDDQFSVERPDGSNFTLKIRSTKLEDSAMYFCASSVSTDTQYFGPGTRLTVL.

For the CDR3, the DNA is TGTGCCAGCAGTCGGGACAGGGAAACGGACGAGCAGTACTTC. Protein product: CASSRDRETDEQYF. The genes are TRBV12-3 or TRBV12-4 and TRBJ2-7, with 9 nucleotides matching TRBD1. Trimming removed 5 bases from V and 5 bases from J; junction bases left unmatched: 7. The CDR3 is 14 amino acids.

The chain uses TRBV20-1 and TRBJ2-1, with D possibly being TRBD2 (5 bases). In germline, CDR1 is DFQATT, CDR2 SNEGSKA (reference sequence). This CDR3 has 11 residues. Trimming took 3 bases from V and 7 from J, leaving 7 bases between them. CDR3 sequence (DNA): TGCAGTGCTAGTCGGGGAAATGAGCAGTTCTTC. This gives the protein CSASRGNEQFF.